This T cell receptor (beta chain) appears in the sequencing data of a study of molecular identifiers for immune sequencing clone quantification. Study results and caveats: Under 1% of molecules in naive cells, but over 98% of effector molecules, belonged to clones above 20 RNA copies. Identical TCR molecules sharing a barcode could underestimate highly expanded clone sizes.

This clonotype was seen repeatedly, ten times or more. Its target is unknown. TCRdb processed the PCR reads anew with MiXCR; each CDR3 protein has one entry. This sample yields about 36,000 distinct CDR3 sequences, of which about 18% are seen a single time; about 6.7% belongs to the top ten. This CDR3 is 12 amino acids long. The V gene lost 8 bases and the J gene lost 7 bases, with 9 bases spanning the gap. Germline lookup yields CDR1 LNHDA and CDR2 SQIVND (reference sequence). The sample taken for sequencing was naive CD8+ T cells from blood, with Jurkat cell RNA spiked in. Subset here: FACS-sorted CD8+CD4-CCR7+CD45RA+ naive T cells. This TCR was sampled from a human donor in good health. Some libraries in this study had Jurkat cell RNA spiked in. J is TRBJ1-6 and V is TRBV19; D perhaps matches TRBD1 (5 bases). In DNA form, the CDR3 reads TGTGCCAGTCCGGACAAAAATTCACCCCTCCACTTT. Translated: CASPDKNSPLHF.